The rows below give T cell receptor beta chains drawn from one sample of a study of tumor and adjacent non-tumor tissue in lung cancer. TCRdb itself ran the multiplex PCR reads through MiXCR, one entry per CDR3 protein. The profile covers about 93,000 distinct CDR3 sequences, with less than 75% appearing a single time and around 20% taken by the ten largest. The specimen sequenced was lung tumor tissue. These TCRs come from a man in his fifties or sixties with non-small cell lung cancer. Each CDR3 is given with its conserved first and last residue. A D gene is named only where the DNA matches it firmly. Size is stated for part of the rows, as once, few or many counts, or as a class when the clone is expanded.

cdr3_aa: CACSSGHNQPQHF
cdr3_nt: TGTGCCTGCTCCTCAGGGCACAATCAGCCCCAGCATTTT
clone_size: .
j_call: TRBJ1-5
d_call: .
v_call: TRBV19

cdr3_aa: CATDYYYTQYF
cdr3_nt: TGTGCCACCGACTATTACTATACGCAGTATTTT
clone_size: many
j_call: TRBJ2-3
d_call: .
v_call: TRBV6-1

cdr3_aa: CASGQNNHWQVANYGYTF
cdr3_nt: TGTGCCAGCGGCCAAAATAATCATTGGCAGGTAGCTAACTATGGCTACACCTTC
clone_size: .
j_call: TRBJ1-2
d_call: .
v_call: TRBV14

cdr3_aa: CSVEDQQCTGYTF
cdr3_nt: TGCAGTGTTGAAGATCAACAGTGTACCGGCTACACCTTC
clone_size: .
j_call: TRBJ1-2
d_call: .
v_call: TRBV29-1

cdr3_aa: CSVGQGTGVTDTQYF
cdr3_nt: TGCAGCGTGGGACAGGGAACTGGGGTCACAGATACGCAGTATTTT
clone_size: many
j_call: TRBJ2-3
d_call: TRBD1
v_call: TRBV29-1

cdr3_aa: CASSQGWRISNQPQHF
cdr3_nt: TGCGCCAGCAGCCAAGGTTGGCGGATAAGCAATCAGCCCCAGCATTTT
clone_size: many
j_call: TRBJ1-5
d_call: .
v_call: TRBV4-3

cdr3_aa: CASSHFSGGGRNTDTQYF
cdr3_nt: TGTGCCAGCAGTCATTTTTCCGGGGGGGGCCGGAACACAGATACGCAGTATTTT
clone_size: few
j_call: TRBJ2-3
d_call: TRBD2
v_call: TRBV6-6

cdr3_aa: CSAPSGHDNEQFF
cdr3_nt: TGCAGTGCTCCCAGCGGGCATGACAATGAGCAGTTCTTC
clone_size: .
j_call: TRBJ2-1
d_call: .
v_call: TRBV20-1

cdr3_aa: CASSYGDDQSQHF
cdr3_nt: TGTGCCAGCAGCTACGGAGACGATCAGTCCCAGCATTTT
clone_size: .
j_call: TRBJ1-5
d_call: .
v_call: TRBV6-2/TRBV6-3

cdr3_aa: CSASGWGLAGAFNEQFF
cdr3_nt: TGCAGTGCTAGTGGCTGGGGACTAGCGGGGGCCTTCAATGAGCAGTTCTTC
clone_size: once
j_call: TRBJ2-1
d_call: TRBD2
v_call: TRBV20-1

cdr3_aa: CASSDEGTGDEKYF
cdr3_nt: TGTGCCAGCAGCGATGAGGGGACAGGGGACGAGAAGTACTTC
clone_size: .
j_call: TRBJ2-7
d_call: TRBD1
v_call: TRBV11-2

cdr3_aa: CASSHVTPGRERYPEELFF
cdr3_nt: TGTGCCAGCAGCCACGTAACCCCGGGGCGGGAGCGATACCCCGAGGAGCTGTTTTTT
clone_size: .
j_call: TRBJ2-2
d_call: TRBD2
v_call: TRBV6-2/TRBV6-3

cdr3_aa: CVSSLVVPMNTEAFF
cdr3_nt: TGTGTCAGCAGCTTGGTGGTGCCGATGAACACTGAAGCTTTCTTT
clone_size: .
j_call: TRBJ1-1
d_call: .
v_call: TRBV7-9

cdr3_aa: CASSLEGISSYEQYF
cdr3_nt: TGTGCCAGCAGCTTAGAGGGCATCAGCTCCTATGAGCAGTACTTC
clone_size: few
j_call: TRBJ2-7
d_call: .
v_call: TRBV11-2

cdr3_aa: CAGSQSLRASTDTQYF
cdr3_nt: TGTGCCGGCAGCCAATCGCTTCGTGCTAGCACAGATACGCAGTATTTT
clone_size: .
j_call: TRBJ2-3
d_call: .
v_call: TRBV14

cdr3_aa: CASNPGLAGVSENEQFF
cdr3_nt: TGTGCCAGCAACCCGGGACTAGCGGGAGTGTCTGAGAATGAGCAGTTCTTC
clone_size: .
j_call: TRBJ2-1
d_call: TRBD2
v_call: TRBV11-3

cdr3_aa: CASSRTSGGQYQETQYF
cdr3_nt: TGTGCCAGCAGTCGGACTAGCGGGGGTCAGTACCAAGAGACCCAGTACTTC
clone_size: many
j_call: TRBJ2-5
d_call: TRBD2
v_call: TRBV12-3/TRBV12-4

cdr3_aa: CASSLGQHTDTQYF
cdr3_nt: TGCGCCAGCAGCTTGGGACAGCACACAGATACGCAGTATTTT
clone_size: .
j_call: TRBJ2-3
d_call: .
v_call: TRBV5-1

cdr3_aa: CASSLGDAGANVLTF
cdr3_nt: TGTGCCAGCAGTTTGGGGGACGCTGGGGCCAACGTTCTGACTTTC
clone_size: .
j_call: TRBJ2-6
d_call: .
v_call: TRBV6-5

cdr3_aa: CASQMPWEGYSNYGYTF
cdr3_nt: TGTGCCAGCCAAATGCCCTGGGAAGGGTATTCTAACTATGGCTACACCTTC
clone_size: .
j_call: TRBJ1-2
d_call: .
v_call: TRBV6-6

cdr3_aa: CSARDSGRGEMETQYF
cdr3_nt: TGCAGTGCTAGAGATTCCGGGAGGGGGGAAATGGAGACCCAGTACTTC
clone_size: .
j_call: TRBJ2-5
d_call: TRBD2
v_call: TRBV20-1

cdr3_aa: CASSLVGTGDNEQFF
cdr3_nt: TGTGCCAGCAGCTTAGTTGGGACAGGGGACAATGAGCAGTTCTTC
clone_size: .
j_call: TRBJ2-1
d_call: TRBD1
v_call: TRBV11-2

cdr3_aa: CSANLDPNNEQFF
cdr3_nt: TGCAGTGCTAATCTTGACCCGAACAATGAGCAGTTCTTC
clone_size: few
j_call: TRBJ2-1
d_call: .
v_call: TRBV20-1

cdr3_aa: CASSKVVNLYEQYF
cdr3_nt: TGTGCCAGCAGCAAAGTCGTCAATTTGTACGAGCAGTACTTC
clone_size: many
j_call: TRBJ2-7
d_call: .
v_call: TRBV21-1

cdr3_aa: CANSFTVGGELFF
cdr3_nt: TGTGCCAACAGTTTCACTGTTGGCGGGGAGCTGTTTTTT
clone_size: once
j_call: TRBJ2-2
d_call: .
v_call: TRBV6-6

cdr3_aa: CVSSFNPSSSDRTNQPHHF
cdr3_nt: TGTGTCAGCAGCTTCAACCCTTCCTCCTCGGACAGGACTAATCAGCCCCATCATTTT
clone_size: .
j_call: TRBJ1-5
d_call: TRBD1
v_call: TRBV7-8

cdr3_aa: CASRRAGGYSYEQYF
cdr3_nt: TGTGCCAGCCGCCGAGCAGGGGGCTACTCCTACGAGCAGTACTTC
clone_size: .
j_call: TRBJ2-7
d_call: TRBD1
v_call: TRBV19

cdr3_aa: CASSIGDSSYNEQFF
cdr3_nt: TGTGCCAGTAGTATAGGGGACAGCTCCTACAATGAGCAGTTCTTC
clone_size: many
j_call: TRBJ2-1
d_call: TRBD1
v_call: TRBV19

cdr3_aa: CASSSETGTNKGYTF
cdr3_nt: TGTGCCAGCAGCTCAGAGACAGGGACGAATAAAGGCTACACCTTC
clone_size: once
j_call: TRBJ1-2
d_call: TRBD1
v_call: TRBV7-9

cdr3_aa: CSVRGTGLSEAFF
cdr3_nt: TGCAGTGTTAGAGGAACAGGTCTTTCTGAAGCTTTCTTT
clone_size: .
j_call: TRBJ1-1
d_call: .
v_call: TRBV20-1

cdr3_aa: CASNWPRDMVSYGYTF
cdr3_nt: TGTGCCAGCAATTGGCCCCGGGACATGGTCAGCTATGGCTACACCTTC
clone_size: .
j_call: TRBJ1-2
d_call: .
v_call: TRBV12-3/TRBV12-4

cdr3_aa: CARSSPPRNKQFF
cdr3_nt: TGTGCCAGGAGTTCCCCCCCCCGGAATAAGCAGTTCTTC
clone_size: .
j_call: TRBJ2-1
d_call: .
v_call: TRBV6-6

cdr3_aa: CAGSLHQGMRDEQFF
cdr3_nt: TGTGCCGGCAGCCTGCACCAGGGGATGAGGGATGAACAGTTCTTC
clone_size: .
j_call: TRBJ2-1
d_call: .
v_call: TRBV11-2

cdr3_aa: CASSYQGSNQPQYF
cdr3_nt: TGTGCCAGCAGTTATCAGGGTTCAAATCAGCCCCAGTACTTT
clone_size: once
j_call: TRBJ1-5
d_call: .
v_call: TRBV6-6

cdr3_aa: CVSSYSIVGLAGVHEQFF
cdr3_nt: TGTGTCAGCAGTTACTCGATTGTGGGCCTAGCGGGCGTCCATGAGCAATTCTTC
clone_size: .
j_call: TRBJ2-1
d_call: TRBD2
v_call: TRBV6-2/TRBV6-3